This T cell receptor (beta chain) appears in the sequencing data of a study of T cell changes during pregnancy in multiple sclerosis. This clone was seen only once. TCRdb's copy holds only in-frame clones and misses some; the assay was immunoSEQ multiplex PCR. The data show over 25,000 clones, 80% to 90% seen once. The CDR3 consists of 16 residues. V lost 0 bases, J lost 6 bases, and 14 bases lay in between. Germline CDR1 and CDR2: LNHNV and YYDKDF (reference sequence). The sample was CD8+ T cells from peripheral blood mononuclear cells, taken in the third trimester of pregnancy. The sequence derives from a female donor with multiple sclerosis, enrolled in a pregnancy study. The chain combines TRBV15 with TRBJ2-2, with a possible D match to TRBD1 (5 bases). DNA for the CDR3: TGTGCCACCAGCAGAGATCTCAGGGTTTCGCCCGGGGAGCTGTTTTTT. It is translated as CATSRDLRVSPGELFF.